These 10 T cell receptor beta chains originate from one sample sequenced in a study of T-cell reconstitution after alpha-beta-depleted transplantation in children. Researchers prepared the TCRbeta library using unique molecular identifiers, the study reports. From the PCR reads, TCRdb called clonotypes with MiXCR, one entry per CDR3 protein. The repertoire holds about 640,000 distinct CDR3 sequences, with around 16% as singletons. This specimen consisted of PBMCs from the stem cell graft donor, obtained from the stem cell graft. The source of these receptors is a human donor who donated a stem cell graft to a child with acute myeloid leukemia.

This clonotype was seen ten or more times. V and J are TRBV29-1 and TRBJ1-4; D is uncertain. CDR1 is SQVTM and CDR2 is ANQGSEA in the germline V gene. Between the trimmed V and J ends, which lost 4 bases and 3 bases, there was a span of 9 bases. The CDR3 has 13 residues. In DNA, the CDR3 is TGCAGCGTTGGGGAGGCAGCTAATGAAAAACTGTTTTTT. It yields the protein CSVGEAANEKLFF. Using reference TRBV29-1 and TRBJ1-4 for the parts outside the CDR3, the full variable domain is SAVISQKPSRDICQRGTSLTIQCQVDSQVTMMFWYRQQPGQSLTLIATANQGSEATYESGFVIDKFPISRPNLTFSTLTVSNMSPEDSSIYLCSVGEAANEKLFFGSGTQLSVL.

This sequence joins TRBV3-1 and TRBJ1-6; D is unclear. This CDR3 comprises 14 residues. Germline V gene sequence: CDR1 LGHDT, CDR2 YNNKEL (reference sequence). The V end lost 0 bases, the J end lost 8 bases, and 8 bases lay between the germline ends. In nucleotides, the CDR3 is TGTGCCAGCAGCCAAGATTATCGAGATTCACCCCTCCACTTT. It yields the protein CASSQDYRDSPLHF.

This sequence joins TRBV30 and TRBJ2-1; possible D gene TRBD2, 5 bases. This CDR3 is built from 15 residues. Trimming took 0 bases from V and 4 from J, leaving 13 bases between them. Germline CDR1 and CDR2: GTSNPN and SVGIG (reference sequence). In nucleotides, the CDR3 is TGTGCCTGGAGTGTAGGAGGCATCCCGTACAATGAGCAGTTCTTC. Its translation: CAWSVGGIPYNEQFF.

The chain uses TRBV7-9 and TRBJ1-4, with 7 bases identical to TRBD1. The CDR3 consists of 16 residues. Germline CDR1 reads SEHNR; CDR2 reads FQNEAQ (reference sequence). J gave up 8 bases and V 3 bases, and 12 bases lay outside the gene matches. The CDR3 bases are TGTGCCAGCAGCTTCCTAGTTACAGGGGAGGAAGAAAAACTGTTTTTT. It specifies CASSFLVTGEEEKLFF.

There are many counts of this clonotype. The gene calls are TRBV20-1 and TRBJ2-7, with D possibly matching TRBD1 (5 bases). The germline gives CDR1 DFQATT, CDR2 SNEGSKA (reference sequence). This CDR3 has 13 amino acids. The ends were cut back, 7 bases at V and 3 bases at J, with 16 bases in the middle. The CDR3 sequence: CSVANAGNYEQYV. As DNA, the CDR3 is TGCAGTGTCGCGAACGCAGGGAACTACGAGCAGTACGTC.

Note on this clonotype: A read error may be the cause here, since a much bigger clone is one base away. V gene TRBV29-1 combines with J gene TRBJ1-2, with D possibly being TRBD1 (6 bases). This CDR3 is 10 amino acids long. Germline lookup yields CDR1 SQVTM and CDR2 ANQGSEA. The CDR3 here is CSVGQEGYPF. The DNA of the CDR3 is TGCAGCGTTGGACAGGAAGGCTACCCCTTC.

This chain connects TRBV12-3 or TRBV12-4 to TRBJ1-5; maybe TRBD1 (6 bases). V dropped 4 bases and J dropped 0 bases, with 16 bases sitting between them. The CDR3 is 17 amino acids. The CDR3 spells CASSSTAGVNSNQPQHF. The CDR3 DNA reads as TGTGCCAGCAGTTCCACGGCAGGGGTGAATAGCAATCAGCCCCAGCATTTT.

The V call is TRBV29-1, the J call TRBJ2-1; 13 bases match TRBD2. The trim removed 5 bases at V and 6 bases at J, leaving 7 bases unmatched. The CDR3 covers 15 residues. Germline V gives CDR1 SQVTM, CDR2 ANQGSEA. CDR3 DNA: TGCAGCGTTCACCCACTAGCGGGGGGGATCAATGAGCAGTTCTTC. Protein: CSVHPLAGGINEQFF.

Details on this clonotype: This sequence may be a read error, since a much larger clone differs from it by one base. This rearrangement joins TRBV20-1 to TRBJ2-7; weak D call: TRBD1 (6 bases). The CDR3 consists of 15 residues. The germline CDR1 and CDR2 sequences are DFQATT and SNEGSKA (reference sequence). The CDR3 sequence: CSARSDRTASYEHYF. The CDR3 DNA sequence: TGCAGTGCTAGATCGGATCGGACAGCCTCCTACGAGCACTACTTC.

This clonotype has more than one count but fewer than ten. V is TRBV6-5 and J is TRBJ1-3; D not certain. The V gene's germline CDR1 is MNHEY and CDR2 SVGAGI. The CDR3 contains 16 residues. V was pared by 0 bases and J by 0 bases, with 9 bases between. Here the CDR3 reads CASSYSNSRSGNTIYF. The CDR3 coding sequence is TGTGCCAGCAGTTACTCGAACAGCCGCTCTGGAAACACCATATATTTT.